This T cell receptor (beta chain) is from a study of T-cell reconstitution after alpha-beta-depleted transplantation in children. For TCRbeta, the library was prepared with unique molecular identifiers. TCRdb reanalysed the PCR reads using MiXCR and keeps one entry per CDR3 protein. The repertoire holds under 25,000 distinct CDR3 sequences, 13% seen once, with 35% in the top ten. In its sample, this clonotype ranks as medium-sized. This sequence was found in a female patient aged 2 to 10 who had a stem cell transplant for congenital amegakaryocytic thrombocytopenia, so the T cells may come from the graft donor. Sequences were derived from PBMCs, mostly from graft donor cells, sampled 60 days after TCRalphabeta/CD19-depleted stem cell transplant.

CDR3 bases: TGCAGCGTTTGGGGGAACCAAGAGACCCAGTACTTC. Residues: CSVWGNQETQYF. The chain combines TRBV29-1 with TRBJ2-5; either TRBD1 or TRBD2 may supply D (5 bases each). This CDR3 is built from 12 residues. V shed 5 bases and J shed 0 bases, with 7 bases lying between them. Germline V gene lookup returns CDR1 SQVTM and CDR2 ANQGSEA. Looking up the rest from reference TRBV29-1 and TRBJ2-5 gives the full variable domain: SAVISQKPSRDICQRGTSLTIQCQVDSQVTMMFWYRQQPGQSLTLIATANQGSEATYESGFVIDKFPISRPNLTFSTLTVSNMSPEDSSIYLCSVWGNQETQYFGPGTRLLVL.